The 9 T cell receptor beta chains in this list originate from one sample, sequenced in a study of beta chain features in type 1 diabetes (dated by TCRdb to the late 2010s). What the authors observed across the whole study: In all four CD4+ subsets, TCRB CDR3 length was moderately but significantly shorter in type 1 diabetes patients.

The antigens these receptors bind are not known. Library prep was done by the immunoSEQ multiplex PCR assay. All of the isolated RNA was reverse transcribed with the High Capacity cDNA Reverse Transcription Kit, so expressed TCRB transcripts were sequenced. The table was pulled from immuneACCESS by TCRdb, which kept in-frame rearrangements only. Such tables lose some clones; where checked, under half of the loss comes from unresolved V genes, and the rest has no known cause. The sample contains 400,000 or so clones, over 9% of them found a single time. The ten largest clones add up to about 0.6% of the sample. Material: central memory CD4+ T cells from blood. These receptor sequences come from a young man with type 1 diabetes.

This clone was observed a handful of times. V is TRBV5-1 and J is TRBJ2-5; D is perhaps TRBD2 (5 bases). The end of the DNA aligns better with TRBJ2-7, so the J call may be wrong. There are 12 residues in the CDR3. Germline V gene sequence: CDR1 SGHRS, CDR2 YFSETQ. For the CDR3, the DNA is TGCGCCAGCAGCACCCGGGACTACGAGCAGTACTTC. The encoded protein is CASSTRDYEQYF.

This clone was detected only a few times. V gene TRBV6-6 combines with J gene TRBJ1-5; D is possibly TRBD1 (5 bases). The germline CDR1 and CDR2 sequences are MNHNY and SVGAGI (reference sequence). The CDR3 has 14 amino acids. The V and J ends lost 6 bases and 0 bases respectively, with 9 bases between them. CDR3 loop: CASSPQGSNQPQHF. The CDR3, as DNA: TGTGCCAGCAGCCCCCAGGGTAGCAATCAGCCCCAGCATTTT.

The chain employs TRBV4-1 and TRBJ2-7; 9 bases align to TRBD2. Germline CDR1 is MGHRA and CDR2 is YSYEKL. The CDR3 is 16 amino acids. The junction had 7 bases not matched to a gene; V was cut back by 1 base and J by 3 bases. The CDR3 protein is CASSQGAVAGDYEQYF. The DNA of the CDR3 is TGCGCCAGCAGCCAAGGGGCGGTAGCGGGAGACTACGAGCAGTACTTC.

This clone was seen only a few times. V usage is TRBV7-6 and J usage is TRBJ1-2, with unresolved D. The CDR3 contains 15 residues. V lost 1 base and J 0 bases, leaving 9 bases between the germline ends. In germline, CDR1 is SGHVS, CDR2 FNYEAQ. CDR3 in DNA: TGTGCCAGCAGCTTAGTCGGGTCAGCTAACTATGGCTACACCTTC. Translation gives CASSLVGSANYGYTF.

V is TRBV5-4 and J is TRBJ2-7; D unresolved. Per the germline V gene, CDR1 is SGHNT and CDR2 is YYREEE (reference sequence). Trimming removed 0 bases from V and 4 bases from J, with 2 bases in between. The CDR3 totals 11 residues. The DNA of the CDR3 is TGTGCCAGCAGCTTGGAGTACGAGCAGTACTTC. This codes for CASSLEYEQYF.

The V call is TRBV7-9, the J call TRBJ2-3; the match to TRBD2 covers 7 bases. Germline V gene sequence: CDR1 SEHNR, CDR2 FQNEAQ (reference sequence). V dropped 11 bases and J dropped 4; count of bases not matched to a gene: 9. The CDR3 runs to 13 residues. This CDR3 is CAAGGRMADTQYF. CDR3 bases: TGTGCCGCGGGCGGGAGAATGGCAGATACGCAGTATTTT.

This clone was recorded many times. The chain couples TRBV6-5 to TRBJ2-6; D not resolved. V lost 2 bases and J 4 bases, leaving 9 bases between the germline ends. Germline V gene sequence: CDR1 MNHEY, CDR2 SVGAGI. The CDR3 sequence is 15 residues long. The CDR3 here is CASSYVARGANVLTF. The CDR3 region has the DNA TGTGCCAGCAGTTACGTCGCGCGGGGGGCCAACGTCCTGACTTTC.

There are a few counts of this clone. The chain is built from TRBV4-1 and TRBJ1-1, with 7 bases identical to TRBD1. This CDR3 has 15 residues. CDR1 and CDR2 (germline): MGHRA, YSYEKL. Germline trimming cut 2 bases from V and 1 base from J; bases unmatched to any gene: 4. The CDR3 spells CASSQTGATNTEAFF. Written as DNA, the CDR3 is TGCGCCAGCAGCCAAACAGGGGCGACGAACACTGAAGCTTTCTTT.

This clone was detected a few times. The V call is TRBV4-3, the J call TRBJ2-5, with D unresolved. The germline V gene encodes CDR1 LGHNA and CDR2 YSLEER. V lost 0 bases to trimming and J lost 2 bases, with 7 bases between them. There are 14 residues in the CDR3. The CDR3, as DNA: TGCGCCAGCAGCCAAGATCTCGCTCAAGAGACCCAGTACTTC. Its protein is CASSQDLAQETQYF.